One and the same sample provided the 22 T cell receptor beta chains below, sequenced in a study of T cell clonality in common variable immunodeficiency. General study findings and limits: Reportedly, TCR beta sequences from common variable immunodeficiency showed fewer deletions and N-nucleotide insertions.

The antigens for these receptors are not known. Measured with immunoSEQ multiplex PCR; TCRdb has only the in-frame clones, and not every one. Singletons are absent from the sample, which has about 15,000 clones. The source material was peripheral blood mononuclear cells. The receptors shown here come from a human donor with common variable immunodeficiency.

CDR3 DNA, as far as it was read: TGTGCCAGTAGCCTAGACAGGGGGCGCGATGGC. This codes for CASSLDRGRDG. The entire CDR3 reads CASSLDRGRDGYTF. This rearrangement joins TRBV19 to TRBJ1-2; 10 nucleotides align to TRBD1. Read coverage stops 3 residues before the CDR3 terminus; the germline J gene supplies the remainder. V was clipped by 6 bases and J by 6 bases; unmatched bases: 7. This CDR3 is built from 14 residues. Germline CDR1 reads LNHDA; CDR2 reads SQIVND (reference sequence).

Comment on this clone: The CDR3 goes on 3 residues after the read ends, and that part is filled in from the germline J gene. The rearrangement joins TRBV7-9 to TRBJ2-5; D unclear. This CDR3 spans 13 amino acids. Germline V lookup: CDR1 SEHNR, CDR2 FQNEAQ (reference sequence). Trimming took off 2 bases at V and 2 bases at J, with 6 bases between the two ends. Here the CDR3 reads CASSLSTQETQYF. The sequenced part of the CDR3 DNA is TGTGCCAGCAGCTTATCCACTCAAGAGACC. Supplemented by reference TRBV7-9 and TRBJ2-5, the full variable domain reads DTGVSQNPRHKITKRGQNVTFRCDPISEHNRLYWYRQTLGQGPEFLTYFQNEAQLEKSRLLSDRFSAERPKGSFSTLEIQRTEQGDSAMYLCASSLSTQETQYFGPGTRLLVL.

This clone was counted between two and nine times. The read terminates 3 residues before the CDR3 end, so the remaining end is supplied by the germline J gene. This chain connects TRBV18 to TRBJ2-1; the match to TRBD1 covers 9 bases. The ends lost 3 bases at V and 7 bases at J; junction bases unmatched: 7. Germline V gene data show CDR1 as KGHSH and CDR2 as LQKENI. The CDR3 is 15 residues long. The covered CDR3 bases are TGTGCCAGCTCACCCTATGGGACAGGGATGAATGAG. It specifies CASSPYGTGMNE. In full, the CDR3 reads CASSPYGTGMNEQFF.

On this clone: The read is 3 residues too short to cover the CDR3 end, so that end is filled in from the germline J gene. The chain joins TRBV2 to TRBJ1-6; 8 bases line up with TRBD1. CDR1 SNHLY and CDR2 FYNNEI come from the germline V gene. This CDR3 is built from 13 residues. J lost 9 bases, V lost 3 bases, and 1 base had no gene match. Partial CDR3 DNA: TGTGCCAGCAGTGACAGGGGGCCTTCACCC. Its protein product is CASSDRGPSP. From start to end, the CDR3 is CASSDRGPSPLHF.

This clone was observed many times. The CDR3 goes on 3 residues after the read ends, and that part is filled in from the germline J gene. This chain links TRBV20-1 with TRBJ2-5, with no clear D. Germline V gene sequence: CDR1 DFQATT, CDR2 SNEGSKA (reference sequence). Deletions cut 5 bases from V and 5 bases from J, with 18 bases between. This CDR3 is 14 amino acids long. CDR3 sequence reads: CSALQPPIQETQYF. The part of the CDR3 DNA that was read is TGCAGTGCTTTACAACCCCCAATACAGGAGACC.

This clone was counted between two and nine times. The CDR3 loop reads CASSLRGQGSNQPQHF. CDR3 DNA, as far as it was read: TGTGCCAGCAGCTTAAGGGGACAGGGGTCCAATCAGCCC. The V and J genes are TRBV7-6 and TRBJ1-5; 10 positions match TRBD1. The read ends 3 residues before the CDR3 terminus; that terminus is restored from the germline J gene. There are 16 residues in the CDR3. Germline assignment: CDR1 SGHVS and CDR2 FNYEAQ. V shed 2 bases and J 3 bases; nucleotides not matched to a gene: 4.

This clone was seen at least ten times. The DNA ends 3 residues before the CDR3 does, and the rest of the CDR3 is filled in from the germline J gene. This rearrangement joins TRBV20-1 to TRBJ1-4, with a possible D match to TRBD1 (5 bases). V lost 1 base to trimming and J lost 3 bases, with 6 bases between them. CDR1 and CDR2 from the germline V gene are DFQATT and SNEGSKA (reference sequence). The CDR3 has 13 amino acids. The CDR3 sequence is CSARGGANEKLFF. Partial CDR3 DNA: TGCAGTGCTAGAGGAGGGGCTAATGAAAAA.

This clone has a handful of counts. The CDR3 bases that were read are TGTGCCAGTAAGACAGGATTGTTTGGTGAAAAA. The encoded protein is CASKTGLFGEK. The CDR3, in full, reads CASKTGLFGEKLFF. The gene calls are TRBV19 and TRBJ1-4; TRBD1 might be the D (6 bases). The DNA ends 3 residues before the CDR3 does, and the rest of the CDR3 is filled in from the germline J gene. This CDR3 region has 14 residues. Germline assignment: CDR1 LNHDA and CDR2 SQIVND (reference sequence). Trimming stripped 7 bases from V and 7 bases from J, with 16 bases between.

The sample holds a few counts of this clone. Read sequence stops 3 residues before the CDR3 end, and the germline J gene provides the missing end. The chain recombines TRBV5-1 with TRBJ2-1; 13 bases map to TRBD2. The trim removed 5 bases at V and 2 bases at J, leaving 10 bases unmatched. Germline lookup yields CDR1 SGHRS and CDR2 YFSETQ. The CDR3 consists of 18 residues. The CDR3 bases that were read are TGCGCCAGCAGTTACAATGGACTAGCGGGAGTAGCCTACAATGAG. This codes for CASSYNGLAGVAYNE. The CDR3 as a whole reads CASSYNGLAGVAYNEQFF.

The CDR3 here is CASSGTGRGNTEAFF. Partial CDR3 DNA: TGTGCCAGCAGTGGGACAGGGCGAGGGAACACTGAA. J is TRBJ1-1 and V is TRBV2; 8 bases are a match to TRBD1. The read is 3 residues too short to cover the CDR3 end, so that end is filled in from the germline J gene. Per the germline V gene, CDR1 is SNHLY and CDR2 is FYNNEI. The CDR3 covers 15 residues. Trimming took 4 bases from V and 1 from J; bases not matched to a gene: 5.

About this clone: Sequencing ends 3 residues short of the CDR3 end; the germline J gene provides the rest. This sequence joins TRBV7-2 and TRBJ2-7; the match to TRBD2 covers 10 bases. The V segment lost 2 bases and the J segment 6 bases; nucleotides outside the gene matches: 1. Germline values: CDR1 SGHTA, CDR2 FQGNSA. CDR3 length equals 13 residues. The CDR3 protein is CASSLIAGGEQYF. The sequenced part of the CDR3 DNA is TGTGCCAGCAGCTTAATAGCGGGGGGCGAG. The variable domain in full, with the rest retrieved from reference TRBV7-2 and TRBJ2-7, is GAGVSQSPSNKVTEKGKDVELRCDPISGHTALYWYRQSLGQGLEFLIYFQGNSAPDKSGLPSDRFSAERTGGSVSTLTIQRTQQEDSAVYLCASSLIAGGEQYFGPGTRLTVT.

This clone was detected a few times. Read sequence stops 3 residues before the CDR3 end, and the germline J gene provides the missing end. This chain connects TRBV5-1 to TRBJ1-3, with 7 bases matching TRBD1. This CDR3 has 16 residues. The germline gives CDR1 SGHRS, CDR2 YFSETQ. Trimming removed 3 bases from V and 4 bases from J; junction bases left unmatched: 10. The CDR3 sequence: CASSSSQGTEGNTIYF. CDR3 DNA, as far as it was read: TGCGCCAGCAGCTCATCACAAGGGACAGAAGGAAACACC.

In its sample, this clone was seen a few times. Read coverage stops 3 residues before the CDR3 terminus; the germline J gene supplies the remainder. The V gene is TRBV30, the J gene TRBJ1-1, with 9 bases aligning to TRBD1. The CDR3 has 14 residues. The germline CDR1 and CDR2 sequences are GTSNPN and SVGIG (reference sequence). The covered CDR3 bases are TGTGCCTGGAGTGTACCCGGGACAGGGAGCGAA. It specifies CAWSVPGTGSE. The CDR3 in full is CAWSVPGTGSEAFF.

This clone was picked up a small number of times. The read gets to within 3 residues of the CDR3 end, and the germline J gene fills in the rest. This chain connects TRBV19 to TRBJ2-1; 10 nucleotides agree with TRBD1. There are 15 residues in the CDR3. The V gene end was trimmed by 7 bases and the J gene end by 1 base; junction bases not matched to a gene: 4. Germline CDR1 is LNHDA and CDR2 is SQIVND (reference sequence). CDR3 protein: CASIRGQGSYNEQFF. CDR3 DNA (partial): TGTGCCAGTATCCGGGGACAGGGGTCCTACAATGAG. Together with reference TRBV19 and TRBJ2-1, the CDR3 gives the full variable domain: DGGITQSPKYLFRKEGQNVTLSCEQNLNHDAMYWYRQDPGQGLRLIYYSQIVNDFQKGDIAEGYSVSREKKESFPLTVTSAQKNPTAFYLCASIRGQGSYNEQFFGPGTRLTVL.

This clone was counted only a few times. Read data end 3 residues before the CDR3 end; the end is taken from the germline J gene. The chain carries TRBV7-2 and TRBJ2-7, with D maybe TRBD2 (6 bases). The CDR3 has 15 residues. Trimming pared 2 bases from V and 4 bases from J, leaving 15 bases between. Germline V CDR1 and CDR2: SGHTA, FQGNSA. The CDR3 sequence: CASSLSSGSRYEQYF. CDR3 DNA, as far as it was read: TGTGCCAGCAGCTTAAGTAGCGGTTCGCGTTACGAG.

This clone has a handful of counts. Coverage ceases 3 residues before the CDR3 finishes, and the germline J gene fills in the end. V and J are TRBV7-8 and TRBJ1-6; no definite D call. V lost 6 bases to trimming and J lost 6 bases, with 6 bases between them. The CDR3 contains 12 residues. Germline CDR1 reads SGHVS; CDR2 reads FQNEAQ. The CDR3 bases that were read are TGTGCCAGCAGGACTTCTAATTCACCC. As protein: CASRTSNSP. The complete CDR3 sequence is CASRTSNSPLHF.

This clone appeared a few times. The sequenced part of the CDR3 DNA is TGTGCCAGTAGTACAAGGACTAGCGGTCACGGGGAG. It yields the protein CASSTRTSGHGE. The complete CDR3 protein is CASSTRTSGHGELFF. The chain recombines TRBV19 with TRBJ2-2; 10 nucleotides agree with TRBD2. From the germline J gene comes the end of the CDR3, since the read stops 3 residues before it. The CDR3 length is 15 residues. V shed 4 bases, J shed 7 bases, and the junction held 6 bases outside the gene matches. Germline values: CDR1 LNHDA, CDR2 SQIVND (reference sequence).

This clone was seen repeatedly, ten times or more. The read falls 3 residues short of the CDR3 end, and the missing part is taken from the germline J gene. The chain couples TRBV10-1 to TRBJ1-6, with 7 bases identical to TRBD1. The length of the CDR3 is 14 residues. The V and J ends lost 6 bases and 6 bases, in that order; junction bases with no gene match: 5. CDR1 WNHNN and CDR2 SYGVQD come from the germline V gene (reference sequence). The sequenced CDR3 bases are TGCGCCAGCAGCGGGACAGCCACTAATTCACCC. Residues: CASSGTATNSP. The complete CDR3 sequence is CASSGTATNSPLHF.

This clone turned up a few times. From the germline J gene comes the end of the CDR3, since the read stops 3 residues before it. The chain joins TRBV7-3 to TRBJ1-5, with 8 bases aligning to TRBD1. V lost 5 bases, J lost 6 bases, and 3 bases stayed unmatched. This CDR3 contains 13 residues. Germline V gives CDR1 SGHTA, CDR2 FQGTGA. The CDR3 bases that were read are TGTGCCAGCAGCGCCGACAGGGGTCAGCCC. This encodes CASSADRGQP. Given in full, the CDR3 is CASSADRGQPQHF.

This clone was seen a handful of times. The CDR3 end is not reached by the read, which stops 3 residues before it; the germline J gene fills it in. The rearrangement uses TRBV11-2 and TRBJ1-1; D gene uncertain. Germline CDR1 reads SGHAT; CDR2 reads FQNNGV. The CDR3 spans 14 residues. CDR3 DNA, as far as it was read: TGTGCCAGCAGCTTATCTCCAACAGTCCTTCTC. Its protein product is CASSLSPTVLL. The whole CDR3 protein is CASSLSPTVLLAFF.

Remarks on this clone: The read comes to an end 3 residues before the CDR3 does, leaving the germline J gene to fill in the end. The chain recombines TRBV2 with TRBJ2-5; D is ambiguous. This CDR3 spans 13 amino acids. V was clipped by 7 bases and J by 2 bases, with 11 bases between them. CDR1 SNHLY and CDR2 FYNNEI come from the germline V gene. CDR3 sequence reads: CASTFLSQETQYF. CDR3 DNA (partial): TGTGCCAGCACCTTTCTGTCTCAAGAGACC.

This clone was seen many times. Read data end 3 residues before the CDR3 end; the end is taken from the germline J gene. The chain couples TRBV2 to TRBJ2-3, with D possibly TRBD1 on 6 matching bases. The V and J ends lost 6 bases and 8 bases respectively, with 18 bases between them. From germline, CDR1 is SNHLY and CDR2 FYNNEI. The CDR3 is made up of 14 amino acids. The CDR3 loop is CASRATGRGSTQYF. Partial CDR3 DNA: TGTGCCAGCAGGGCGACAGGTCGGGGTAGTACG. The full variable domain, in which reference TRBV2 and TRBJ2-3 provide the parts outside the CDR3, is EPEVTQTPSHQVTQMGQEVILRCVPISNHLYFYWYRQILGQKVEFLVSFYNNEISEKSEIFDDQFSVERPDGSNFTLKIRSTKLEDSAMYFCASRATGRGSTQYFGPGTRLTVL.